This T cell receptor (beta chain) was documented in a study of T cell repertoires in cytomegalovirus infection. About the research overall: TCR beta signatures that were public indicated CMV infection and matching HLA type. Study-wide results and caveats: Cumulative frequency (of public TCR beta family members) identified carriers of CMV plus the relevant HLA. It was HLA-C-restricted CMV-specific TCR beta clonotypes that dominated the response ex vivo.

Germline loops: CDR1 DFQATT, CDR2 SNEGSKA (reference sequence). V was cut by 3 bases and J by 5 bases, with 5 bases left in between. CDR3 size: 11 residues. On this clonotype: Its antigen is not known.

TCRdb ran MiXCR on the reads and lists one entry per CDR3 protein. The data show hundreds of thousands of distinct CDR3 sequences, approximately 34% seen once. What was sequenced was PBMCs. The chain links TRBV20-1 to TRBJ2-1; a weak D match, TRBD2 (5 bases). This sequence originates from a human donor in good health (CMV status not recorded). Some clones in this sample may be carry-over from other donors' samples. DNA for the CDR3: TGCAGTGCTAGCGGGGACAATGAGCAGTTCTTC. It yields the protein CSASGDNEQFF.